Shown below are 13 T cell receptor beta chains from a single sample sequenced in a study of blood T cells in healthy people across ages. PCR was performed a second time for about 6 to 12 cycles using a sample-barcoded 5' primer and a J-beta primer mix. TCRdb passed the 5' RACE reads through MiXCR, listing each CDR3 protein once. The sample lists about 730,000 distinct CDR3 sequences, roughly 45% seen once, with 20% to 25% in the top ten. The sequencing input was blood. The source of these receptors is an older woman in good health.

DNA for the CDR3: TGTGCCAGCAGCGGGCTAGCGGGGGAGGGCGAGCAGTACTTC. Protein product: CASSGLAGEGEQYF. The V and J genes are TRBV7-9 and TRBJ2-7, with 10 nucleotides matching TRBD2. This CDR3 has 14 amino acids. CDR1 is SEHNR, CDR2 FQNEAQ, per germline (reference sequence). V was clipped by 5 bases and J by 6 bases; unmatched bases: 7.

In its sample, this clonotype was seen a few times. The V call is TRBV2, the J call TRBJ2-4; possibly TRBD2 for D (6 bases). The J call may be incorrect, as the DNA end agrees better with TRBJ2-7. Per the germline V gene, CDR1 is SNHLY and CDR2 is FYNNEI. The CDR3 loop spans 11 amino acids. CDR3 in amino acids: CASSREHEQYF. The CDR3 DNA follows: TGTGCCAGCAGTCGGGAGCACGAGCAGTACTTC.

This rearrangement joins TRBV3-1 to TRBJ2-7, with TRBD1 matching over 10 bases. The CDR3 contains 16 residues. Losses at the gene ends were 0 bases for V and 6 bases for J; bases not matched to a gene: 8. CDR1 and CDR2 (germline): LGHDT, YNNKEL (reference sequence). The DNA of the CDR3 is TGTGCCAGCAGCCAAGATCTAGACAGGGGGCTTCGCGAGCAGTACTTC. This sequence encodes CASSQDLDRGLREQYF.

The chain recombines TRBV6-2 or TRBV6-3 with TRBJ2-1; TRBD1 aligns across 8 bases. The length of the CDR3 is 15 residues. Germline CDR1 reads MNHEY; CDR2 reads SVGEGT. Trimming took 5 bases from V and 3 from J; bases not matched to a gene: 6. CDR3: CASSLLGQDYNEQFF. CDR3 DNA: TGTGCCAGCAGTCTATTGGGACAGGACTACAATGAGCAGTTCTTC.

This clonotype has a count of ten or more. The chain employs TRBV3-1 and TRBJ2-3; D gene ambiguous. From germline, CDR1 is LGHDT and CDR2 YNNKEL (reference sequence). The CDR3 runs 12 residues. The V end lost 1 base, the J end lost 4 bases, and 3 bases lay between the germline ends. DNA for the CDR3: TGTGCCAGCAGCCAAGCCTCAGATACGCAGTATTTT. It specifies CASSQASDTQYF.

The V and J genes are TRBV25-1 and TRBJ2-5; D gene uncertain. The J call may be mistaken, given a closer DNA end match to TRBJ2-7. The CDR3 is 13 amino acids. Germline V lookup: CDR1 MGHDK, CDR2 SYGVNS. The CDR3 is CAILPSNSAEQYF. The CDR3 bases are TGTGCCATCCTACCCTCTAACTCCGCCGAGCAGTACTTC.

This rearrangement joins TRBV20-1 to TRBJ2-1; the D is unclear. Germline CDR1 DFQATT, CDR2 SNEGSKA (reference sequence). V lost 7 bases, J lost 9 bases, and 13 bases lay in between. The CDR3 length is 11 residues. The CDR3 reads CSDSGPGEQFF. CDR3 DNA: TGCAGTGACTCTGGGCCGGGTGAGCAGTTCTTC.

This clonotype was detected only once. V is TRBV4-3 and J is TRBJ2-1; 11 bases map to TRBD2. This CDR3 has 16 amino acids. J was trimmed by 8 bases and V by 1 base; bases with no gene match: 7. Germline CDR1 and CDR2: LGHNA and YSLEER. Written as DNA, the CDR3 is TGCGCCAGCAGCCAAGTAGCGGGAGGGAACGCCGATGAGCAGTTCTTC. Residues: CASSQVAGGNADEQFF.

There are a few counts of this clonotype. CDR3 residues: CASSEGLGQGKSYEQYF. The CDR3 coding sequence is TGCGCCAGCAGTGAGGGCCTCGGACAGGGGAAATCCTACGAGCAGTACTTC. J is TRBJ2-7 and V is TRBV10-2; 9 positions agree with TRBD1. After removal of 2 bases from V and 1 base from J, the junction contained 9 bases not matched to a gene. CDR1 is WSHSY and CDR2 is SAAADI in the germline V gene. This CDR3 comprises 17 residues.

This clonotype was detected only a few times. The V and J genes are TRBV29-1 and TRBJ2-7; TRBD1 is a possible D gene (5 bases). The CDR3 loop spans 13 amino acids. V was shortened by 7 bases and J by 0 bases, with 13 bases between the two germline ends. Germline assignment: CDR1 SQVTM and CDR2 ANQGSEA. The CDR3 nucleotides read TGCAGCGGGTCCAGGGATAGCTCCTACGAGCAGTACTTC. Residues: CSGSRDSSYEQYF.

Many counts were recorded for this clonotype. The V gene is TRBV20-1, the J gene TRBJ2-1; TRBD2 agrees at 13 bases. This CDR3 has 18 amino acids. Germline trimming cut 4 bases from V and 3 bases from J; bases unmatched to any gene: 12. Per germline, CDR1 DFQATT and CDR2 SNEGSKA (reference sequence). The CDR3, as DNA: TGCAGTGCTACCGTTCGCCCGACTAGCGGGAGGCTCTACAATGAGCAGTTCTTC. As protein: CSATVRPTSGRLYNEQFF.

This clonotype was detected only once. The gene calls are TRBV11-1 and TRBJ2-7; D not resolved. The germline V gene encodes CDR1 SGHAT and CDR2 FQDESV (reference sequence). Trimming took off 5 bases at V and 4 bases at J, with 12 bases between the two ends. This CDR3 comprises 13 residues. CDR3: CASSVNRQYEQYF. As DNA, the CDR3 is TGTGCCAGCAGCGTCAACCGGCAATACGAGCAGTACTTC.

This clonotype was observed many times. This chain uses TRBV20-1 with TRBJ1-1; D is unclear. The germline V gene encodes CDR1 DFQATT and CDR2 SNEGSKA (reference sequence). This CDR3 has 17 amino acids. Trimming removed 5 bases from V and 1 base from J, with 23 bases in between. The CDR3 sequence: CSASRTMSAYSNTEAFF. Here the CDR3 DNA reads TGCAGTGCTTCTCGGACGATGTCTGCCTACTCGAACACTGAAGCTTTCTTT.